This record looks at one T cell receptor beta chain sequence and its context. Clones were sequenced by immunoSEQ multiplex PCR, and TCRdb holds only the in-frame ones, with some missing. The repertoire holds some 90,000 clones, with about nine tenths as singletons. These data originate in a study of T cell responses to AZD1222 COVID-19 vaccine. The CDR3 length is 13 residues. J lost 3 bases, V lost 10 bases, and 5 bases had no gene match. Germline CDR1 ENHRY, CDR2 SYGVKD. The chain couples TRBV10-3 to TRBJ2-7; TRBD2 agrees at 11 bases. The clonotype was recovered from an adult in good health. This material consisted of peripheral blood, taken on day 0 of AZD1222 vaccination. In nucleotides, the CDR3 is TGTGCCACCTTAGCGGGAGGGGACTACGAGCAGTACTTC. Its protein product is CATLAGGDYEQYF.